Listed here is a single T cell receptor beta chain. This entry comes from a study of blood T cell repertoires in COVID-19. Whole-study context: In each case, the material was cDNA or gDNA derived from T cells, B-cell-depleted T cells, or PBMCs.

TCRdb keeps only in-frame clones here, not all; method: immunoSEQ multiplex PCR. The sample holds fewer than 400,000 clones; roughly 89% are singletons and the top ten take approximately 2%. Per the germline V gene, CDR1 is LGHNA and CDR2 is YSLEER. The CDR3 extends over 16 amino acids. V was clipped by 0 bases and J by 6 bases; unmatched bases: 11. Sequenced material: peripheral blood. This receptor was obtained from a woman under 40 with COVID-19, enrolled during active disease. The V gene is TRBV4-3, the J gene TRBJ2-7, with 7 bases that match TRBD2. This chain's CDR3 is CASSQERVRGGGEQYF. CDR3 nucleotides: TGCGCCAGCAGCCAAGAGAGGGTAAGGGGCGGGGGCGAGCAGTACTTC.